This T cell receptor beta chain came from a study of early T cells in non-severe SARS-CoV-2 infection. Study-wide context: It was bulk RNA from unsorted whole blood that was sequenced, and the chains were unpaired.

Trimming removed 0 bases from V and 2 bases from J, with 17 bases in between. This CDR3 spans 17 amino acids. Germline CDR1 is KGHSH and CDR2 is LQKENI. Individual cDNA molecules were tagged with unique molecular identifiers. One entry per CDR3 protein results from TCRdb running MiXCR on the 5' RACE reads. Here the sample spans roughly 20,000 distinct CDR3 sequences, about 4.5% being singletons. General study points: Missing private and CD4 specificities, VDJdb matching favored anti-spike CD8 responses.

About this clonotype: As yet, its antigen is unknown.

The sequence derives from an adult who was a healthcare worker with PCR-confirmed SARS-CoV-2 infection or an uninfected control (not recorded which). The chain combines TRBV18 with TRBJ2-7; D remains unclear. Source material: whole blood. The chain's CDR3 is CASSPPGRVTHAYEQYF. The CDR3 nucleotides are TGTGCCAGCTCACCACCGGGTCGGGTTACCCACGCCTACGAGCAGTACTTC.